This TCR beta chain emerged from a study of OX40 agonist ivuxolimab in advanced cancers. Study in general: Partial responses were achieved by three patients: one hepatocellular carcinoma, two cutaneous melanoma.

The germline V gene has CDR1 SGHTA and CDR2 FQGTGA. V lost 5 bases to trimming and J lost 4 bases; unmatched junction nucleotides: 6. The CDR3 extends over 14 amino acids. Only in-frame clones appear in the TCRdb table, and some are missing; sequencing was by immunoSEQ multiplex PCR. The table includes just over 50,000 clones, roughly four fifths detected once. The chain joins TRBV7-3 to TRBJ2-5; 8 nucleotides align to TRBD1. Specimen: CD4+ or CD8+ T cells sorted from blood, collected in a trial of the OX40 agonist ivuxolimab. The TCR comes from an adult with an advanced solid tumor such as melanoma, head and neck, liver or kidney cancer. The CDR3 protein is CASSQSGGLETQYF. The CDR3 region has the DNA TGTGCCAGCAGCCAATCAGGGGGCTTAGAGACCCAGTACTTC.